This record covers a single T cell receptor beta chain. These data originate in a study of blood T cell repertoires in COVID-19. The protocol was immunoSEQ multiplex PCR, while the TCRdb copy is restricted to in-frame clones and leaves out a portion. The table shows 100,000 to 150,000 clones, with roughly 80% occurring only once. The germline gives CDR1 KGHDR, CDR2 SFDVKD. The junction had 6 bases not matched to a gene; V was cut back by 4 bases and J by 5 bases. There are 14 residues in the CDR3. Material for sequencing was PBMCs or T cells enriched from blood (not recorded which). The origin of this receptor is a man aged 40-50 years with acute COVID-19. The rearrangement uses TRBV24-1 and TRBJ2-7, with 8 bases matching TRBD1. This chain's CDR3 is CATSDGQGKNEQYF. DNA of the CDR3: TGTGCCACCAGTGACGGACAGGGTAAAAACGAGCAGTACTTC.